This note documents a single T cell receptor beta chain sequence. These data originate in a study of blood T cell repertoires in COVID-19. As for the study in general: The origin of the acute and convalescent COVID-19 samples was the United States, Italy and Spain.

Only in-frame clones appear in the TCRdb table, and some are missing; sequencing was by immunoSEQ multiplex PCR. The sample has tens of thousands of clones, about nine tenths seen once; the top ten hold 7% to 10%. The CDR3 contains 15 residues. Trimming stripped 5 bases from V and 2 bases from J, with 15 bases between. Germline-derived CDR1 and CDR2 are SGDLS and YYNGEE. This clonotype was sampled from a man aged 45-65 years with active COVID-19. V gene TRBV9 combines with J gene TRBJ2-3, with D possibly being TRBD2 (7 bases). Sequenced: peripheral blood. The CDR3 is CASSIGGASTDTQYF. As DNA, the CDR3 is TGTGCCAGCAGTATAGGGGGGGCGTCCACAGATACGCAGTATTTT.